Sequencing of this TCR beta chain was carried out in a study of blood T cell repertoires in COVID-19. The wider study: Donors in the United States, Italy and Spain gave samples during acute or convalescent COVID-19. The analysed material was cDNA or gDNA that came from T cells, B-cell-depleted T cells, or PBMCs.

Authors' analysis steps: Cell counts per sample came from amplifying reference gene primers. Repertoires were generated with immunoSEQ multiplex PCR, while TCRdb's copy carries only in-frame clones and drops some. The V and J calls and clone size come from that table; D and trimming were worked out from the DNA. The sample contains 81,000 or so clones, almost 85% of which appear only once. V was cut by 2 bases and J by 2 bases, with 5 bases left in between. Germline CDR1 and CDR2: SGDLS and YYNGEE. CDR3 length equals 13 residues. Sequenced material: peripheral blood. This chain links TRBV9 with TRBJ2-1; no firm D call. The receptor comes from a man between 45 and 60 years old with COVID-19, enrolled during active disease. The CDR3 is CASSVSTYNEQFF. The CDR3 DNA reads TGTGCCAGCAGCGTGTCAACCTACAATGAGCAGTTCTTC. Filled out from reference TRBV9 and TRBJ2-1, the complete variable domain reads DSGVTQTPKHLITATGQRVTLRCSPRSGDLSVYWYQQSLDQGLQFLIQYYNGEERAKGNILERFSAQQFPDLHSELNLSSLELGDSALYFCASSVSTYNEQFFGPGTRLTVL.